This T cell receptor beta chain was recorded in a study of T-cell reconstitution after alpha-beta-depleted transplantation in children. Notes on the study in general: Most T-cell counts and diversity one year after the transplant came from T cells that were newly produced. As was reported, about two months after transplant, alpha-beta T cells came from several hundred expanded graft clones.

Germline lookup yields CDR1 SGDLS and CDR2 YYNGEE. This CDR3 is built from 13 residues. V was cut by 4 bases and J by 9 bases, with 17 bases left in between. This clonotype was seen at least ten times. The antigen is unknown. Molecular barcoding with unique molecular identifiers was used for the TCRbeta library. MiXCR, run by TCRdb on the PCR reads, gives a single entry per CDR3 protein. Here the sample spans 450,000 to 600,000 distinct CDR3 sequences, approximately 13% being singletons. This chain uses TRBV9 with TRBJ2-7; D possibly uses TRBD1 or TRBD2 (5 bases each). This TCR was recovered from a male patient younger than 18 who had a stem cell transplant for acute myeloid leukemia, so the T cells may come from the graft donor. This specimen was PBMCs, mostly from graft donor cells, taken 360 days after TCRalphabeta/CD19-depleted stem cell transplant. CDR3 DNA sequence: TGTGCCAGCAGCAGAGGGGTAGGGACCAGGCAGTACTTC. Its translation: CASSRGVGTRQYF.